Below are 30 T cell receptor beta chains sequenced from a single sample in a study of shared clonotypes between healthy human individuals. Assay used: immunoSEQ multiplex PCR; TCRdb lists only in-frame clones, some missing. The repertoire includes about 1.5 million clones, around 97% of them detected once, and 0.95% to 1.5% sits in the top ten. Sequenced sample: naive CD4+ T cells sorted from blood. Sample subset: CD45RA+ positively selected. Receptors originate from a young man in good health.

Comment on this clone: The same CDR3 arises from other DNA sequences in this sample as well. This chain joins TRBV7-6 and TRBJ2-7; 11 positions match TRBD2. This CDR3 contains 15 residues. In germline, CDR1 is SGHVS, CDR2 FNYEAQ. Trimming took 5 bases from V and 1 from J; bases not matched to a gene: 4. This chain's CDR3 is CASSPGTSGSYEQYF. CDR3 bases: TGTGCCAGCAGCCCCGGGACTAGCGGATCCTACGAGCAGTACTTC.

This rearrangement joins TRBV6-5 to TRBJ2-7; TRBD1 might be the D (6 bases). The CDR3 has 14 amino acids. The V and J ends lost 6 bases and 1 base respectively, with 13 bases between them. CDR1 and CDR2 from the germline V gene are MNHEY and SVGAGI. CDR3 nucleotide sequence: TGTGCCAGCAGCCTGACAGGCCCGTCCTACGAGCAGTACTTC. Its protein product is CASSLTGPSYEQYF.

The chain couples TRBV6-1 to TRBJ2-7; 11 bases are shared with TRBD1. The junction had 8 bases not matched to a gene; V was cut back by 11 bases and J by 5 bases. The CDR3 length is 13 residues. The V gene's germline CDR1 is MNHNS and CDR2 SASEGT. CDR3: CASRTGGIHEQYF. The CDR3 DNA sequence: TGTGCCTCAAGGACAGGGGGCATCCACGAGCAGTACTTC.

The rearrangement uses TRBV5-1 and TRBJ1-2; possibly TRBD1 for D (6 bases). Trimming removed 5 bases at V and 4 bases at J, with 15 bases between. CDR1 and CDR2 from the germline V gene are SGHRS and YFSETQ. The CDR3 loop spans 14 amino acids. CDR3 sequence: CASRNTGSLYGYTF. Written as DNA, the CDR3 is TGCGCCAGCAGGAACACAGGGTCCCTCTATGGCTACACCTTC. Looking up the rest from reference TRBV5-1 and TRBJ1-2 gives the full variable domain: KAGVTQTPRYLIKTRGQQVTLSCSPISGHRSVSWYQQTPGQGLQFLFEYFSETQRNKGNFPGRFSGRQFSNSRSEMNVSTLELGDSALYLCASRNTGSLYGYTFGSGTRLTVV.

This clone was counted a single time. The rearrangement links TRBV7-9 to TRBJ1-1; D is unclear. V was trimmed by 1 base and J by 10 bases, leaving 10 bases between them. The CDR3 sequence is 12 residues long. The germline V gene encodes CDR1 SEHNR and CDR2 FQNEAQ (reference sequence). The CDR3 sequence is CASSLDRIGAFF. CDR3 DNA sequence: TGTGCCAGCAGCTTAGACAGAATCGGAGCTTTCTTT.

This sequence joins TRBV5-1 and TRBJ1-3; 7 bases match TRBD1. The CDR3 runs 13 residues. Germline V CDR1 and CDR2: SGHRS, YFSETQ. The V gene end was trimmed by 6 bases and the J gene end by 2 bases; junction bases not matched to a gene: 2. In DNA form, the CDR3 reads TGCGCCAGCACGACAGGGCCTGGAAACACCATATATTTT. Translating gives CASTTGPGNTIYF.

V usage is TRBV27 and J usage is TRBJ1-2, with 11 nucleotides matching TRBD1. V trimming: 5 bases; J trimming: 7 bases; junction bases outside the gene matches: 6. The CDR3 covers 14 residues. CDR1 and CDR2 (germline): MNHEY, SMNVEV (reference sequence). The CDR3 DNA follows: TGTGCCAGCAGTACTCCGGGACAGGGGGTTGGCTACACCTTC. It specifies CASSTPGQGVGYTF.

The rearrangement joins TRBV2 to TRBJ2-5; tentative D call: TRBD2 (5 bases). CDR3 size: 14 residues. V gave up 6 bases and J gave up 4 bases, with 15 bases separating them. CDR1 is SNHLY, CDR2 FYNNEI, per germline. CDR3 DNA: TGTGCCAGCAGCGCGGTAGGCCGGGGAGAGACCCAGTACTTC. Amino acids: CASSAVGRGETQYF.

The chain has TRBV30 and TRBJ2-3; no reliable D call. V was cut by 4 bases and J by 0 bases, with 11 bases left in between. This CDR3 is 14 amino acids long. CDR1 and CDR2 from the germline V gene are GTSNPN and SVGIG (reference sequence). The CDR3 protein is CAWTDGTSTDTQYF. CDR3 sequence (DNA): TGTGCCTGGACTGACGGCACTAGCACAGATACGCAGTATTTT.

The gene calls are TRBV18 and TRBJ2-5, with 9 nucleotides matching TRBD2. V gave up 3 bases and J gave up 5 bases; unmatched junction bases: 4. Germline-derived CDR1 and CDR2 are KGHSH and LQKENI. CDR3 length: 14 residues. This CDR3 is CASSPGLAWETQYF. CDR3 sequence (DNA): TGTGCCAGCTCACCGGGACTAGCTTGGGAGACCCAGTACTTC.

The rearrangement links TRBV15 to TRBJ2-3; D is uncertain. Germline values: CDR1 LNHNV, CDR2 YYDKDF (reference sequence). The CDR3 extends over 14 amino acids. V dropped 0 bases and J dropped 3 bases, with 7 bases sitting between them. The DNA for the CDR3 is TGTGCCACCAGCAGAGATAAACAGACAGATACGCAGTATTTT. Amino acid sequence: CATSRDKQTDTQYF.

The V and J genes are TRBV5-4 and TRBJ2-1; 8 nucleotides match TRBD1. V was pared by 4 bases and J by 2 bases, with 5 bases of the junction left unmatched. CDR1 is SGHNT and CDR2 is YYREEE in the germline V gene (reference sequence). The CDR3 is 15 amino acids. Here the CDR3 reads CASSPPQGAYNEQFF. The DNA of the CDR3 is TGTGCCAGCAGCCCCCCACAGGGGGCCTACAATGAGCAGTTCTTC. Together with reference TRBV5-4 and TRBJ2-1, the CDR3 gives the full variable domain: ETGVTQSPTHLIKTRGQQVTLRCSSQSGHNTVSWYQQALGQGPQFIFQYYREEENGRGNFPPRFSGLQFPNYSSELNVNALELDDSALYLCASSPPQGAYNEQFFGPGTRLTVL.

The rearrangement uses TRBV19 and TRBJ2-6, with D tentatively TRBD1 (6 bases). Germline values: CDR1 LNHDA, CDR2 SQIVND (reference sequence). Trimming removed 9 bases from V and 1 base from J, with 16 bases in between. This CDR3 spans 16 amino acids. The CDR3 loop is CASQPDSVSGANVLTF. The DNA for the CDR3 is TGTGCCAGCCAACCGGACAGCGTATCTGGGGCCAACGTCCTGACTTTC.

Here the CDR3 DNA reads TGTGCCAGCAGCCCCGGGACCCTCGGGAATGAGCAGTTCTTC. Its translation: CASSPGTLGNEQFF. The chain is built from TRBV27 and TRBJ2-1; D could derive from TRBD1 or TRBD2 (5 bases each). The germline V gene has CDR1 MNHEY and CDR2 SMNVEV (reference sequence). V lost 6 bases and J lost 7, with 16 bases in between. The CDR3 spans 14 residues.

The V and J genes are TRBV4-1 and TRBJ2-7; 8 bases agree with TRBD1. The trim removed 5 bases at V and 3 bases at J, leaving 9 bases unmatched. Germline lookup yields CDR1 MGHRA and CDR2 YSYEKL. The CDR3 has 15 residues. The CDR3 DNA sequence: TGCGCCAGCAGCGCGCCCGGGACAGGAAACTACGAGCAGTACTTC. Its protein is CASSAPGTGNYEQYF.

CDR3 residues: CASSQGQYNEQFF. The CDR3 DNA reads TGCGCCAGCAGCCAGGGACAGTACAATGAGCAGTTCTTC. The chain carries TRBV5-1 and TRBJ2-1; 7 positions agree with TRBD1. Germline values: CDR1 SGHRS, CDR2 YFSETQ. CDR3 size: 13 residues. V trimming: 4 bases; J trimming: 4 bases; junction bases outside the gene matches: 2.

V and J are TRBV5-4 and TRBJ2-7; tentative D call: TRBD2 (5 bases). CDR1 is SGHNT, CDR2 YYREEE, per germline (reference sequence). This CDR3 spans 15 amino acids. V shed 0 bases and J shed 4 bases, with 14 bases lying between them. The CDR3 loop is CASSLDAGSRYEQYF. The CDR3 nucleotides are TGTGCCAGCAGCTTGGACGCGGGTAGTAGGTACGAGCAGTACTTC.

The genes are TRBV6-1 and TRBJ1-1; D gene ambiguous. Germline V lookup: CDR1 MNHNS, CDR2 SASEGT. The length of the CDR3 is 17 residues. V was trimmed by 4 bases and J by 1 base, leaving 19 bases between them. The CDR3 nucleotides are TGTGCCAGCAGTGTGGGGTTTCGAGGCTTTGGGAACACTGAAGCTTTCTTT. Its protein product is CASSVGFRGFGNTEAFF.

The chain couples TRBV7-6 to TRBJ2-7, with TRBD2 matching over 11 bases. Germline loops: CDR1 SGHVS, CDR2 FNYEAQ. V lost 8 bases and J lost 3; bases outside the gene matches: 9. This CDR3 contains 15 residues. In nucleotides, the CDR3 is TGTGCCAGCTCCGGACTTACTAGCGGGGGCTACGAGCAGTACTTC. This translates into CASSGLTSGGYEQYF.

V gene TRBV6-5 combines with J gene TRBJ2-7; D may be TRBD1 or TRBD2 (6 bases each). Looked up from germline, CDR1 is MNHEY and CDR2 is SVGAGI. V lost 6 bases and J 5 bases, leaving 14 bases between the germline ends. The CDR3 contains 13 residues. The CDR3 bases are TGTGCCAGCAGCCTAGGAGGGGGAAACGAGCAGTACTTC. Translating it yields CASSLGGGNEQYF.

The gene calls are TRBV19 and TRBJ2-7; no definite D call. Germline V gene lookup returns CDR1 LNHDA and CDR2 SQIVND (reference sequence). V lost 5 bases to trimming and J lost 5 bases, with 10 bases between them. CDR3 length: 12 residues. The CDR3 here is CASSGDLNEQYF. For the CDR3, the DNA is TGTGCCAGTAGTGGGGATTTGAACGAGCAGTACTTC.

This clone appeared once. The chain has TRBV9 and TRBJ2-7; D is unresolved. V was clipped by 3 bases and J by 1 base, with 8 bases between them. The CDR3 covers 13 residues. Germline V gives CDR1 SGDLS, CDR2 YYNGEE. This chain's CDR3 is CASSGRSSYEQYF. DNA for the CDR3: TGTGCCAGCAGCGGACGATCTTCCTACGAGCAGTACTTC. The full variable domain, completed using reference TRBV9 and TRBJ2-7, is DSGVTQTPKHLITATGQRVTLRCSPRSGDLSVYWYQQSLDQGLQFLIQYYNGEERAKGNILERFSAQQFPDLHSELNLSSLELGDSALYFCASSGRSSYEQYFGPGTRLTVT.

This sequence joins TRBV28 and TRBJ1-5; weak D call: TRBD1 (5 bases). V was clipped by 4 bases and J by 1 base, with 14 bases between them. The germline V gene encodes CDR1 MDHEN and CDR2 SYDVKM. This CDR3 is 16 amino acids long. The CDR3 reads CASSWAGPGSNQPQHF. The CDR3 nucleotides are TGTGCCAGCAGTTGGGCGGGACCTGGAAGCAATCAGCCCCAGCATTTT.

This clone has just one count. The chain joins TRBV5-1 to TRBJ1-4; 9 bases fit TRBD1. The CDR3 covers 15 residues. In germline, CDR1 is SGHRS, CDR2 YFSETQ. Trimming took 2 bases from V and 4 from J; bases not matched to a gene: 3. The CDR3 nucleotides read TGCGCCAGCAGCTTACGGACAGGGGATAATGAAAAACTGTTTTTT. Translating gives CASSLRTGDNEKLFF.

The CDR3 sequence: CASSLAAGGWGAQYF. As DNA, the CDR3 is TGTGCCAGCAGCTTGGCGGCAGGGGGCTGGGGGGCCCAGTACTTC. The chain employs TRBV11-2 and TRBJ2-5; TRBD1 aligns across 8 bases. The CDR3 has 15 amino acids. Per germline, CDR1 SGHAT and CDR2 FQNNGV. The J segment lost 9 bases and the V segment lost 3 bases, leaving 12 bases of the junction unmatched.

V and J are TRBV19 and TRBJ1-5; D is possibly TRBD1 (5 bases). V dropped 5 bases and J dropped 2 bases, with 10 bases sitting between them. Germline CDR1 is LNHDA and CDR2 is SQIVND (reference sequence). The CDR3 contains 14 residues. The CDR3 here is CASSVGGRNQPQHF. The CDR3 DNA reads as TGTGCCAGTAGTGTGGGGGGACGCAATCAGCCCCAGCATTTT.

The chain employs TRBV29-1 and TRBJ2-7, with D maybe TRBD2 (6 bases). V was pared by 6 bases and J by 3 bases, with 15 bases between. CDR1 and CDR2 (germline): SQVTM, ANQGSEA. The CDR3 is made up of 13 amino acids. The CDR3, as DNA: TGCAGCGTGGGAGTGGGACTTATCTACGAGCAGTACTTC. As protein: CSVGVGLIYEQYF.

This clone was counted a single time. This sequence joins TRBV7-6 and TRBJ2-1; D unresolved. The CDR3 length is 15 residues. Trimming took 2 bases from V and 3 from J, leaving 11 bases between them. Germline V CDR1 and CDR2: SGHVS, FNYEAQ. CDR3 loop: CASSLMVAVYNEQFF. In DNA, the CDR3 is TGTGCCAGCAGCTTAATGGTGGCAGTCTACAATGAGCAGTTCTTC.

The chain employs TRBV4-3 and TRBJ2-3; 13 bases map to TRBD2. V trimming: 4 bases; J trimming: 5 bases; junction bases outside the gene matches: 3. This CDR3 is built from 15 residues. Germline CDR1 reads LGHNA; CDR2 reads YSLEER. The CDR3 region is CASSRTSGSQDTQYF. In DNA form, the CDR3 reads TGCGCCAGCAGCCGGACTAGCGGGAGTCAAGATACGCAGTATTTT.

The chain couples TRBV18 to TRBJ2-7; the D gene is possibly TRBD1 (6 bases). The CDR3 totals 13 residues. Trimming pared 3 bases from V and 5 bases from J, leaving 11 bases between. The germline V gene has CDR1 KGHSH and CDR2 LQKENI. The CDR3 protein is CASSPKGDNEQYF. In nucleotides, the CDR3 is TGTGCCAGCTCACCGAAGGGGGACAACGAGCAGTACTTC.